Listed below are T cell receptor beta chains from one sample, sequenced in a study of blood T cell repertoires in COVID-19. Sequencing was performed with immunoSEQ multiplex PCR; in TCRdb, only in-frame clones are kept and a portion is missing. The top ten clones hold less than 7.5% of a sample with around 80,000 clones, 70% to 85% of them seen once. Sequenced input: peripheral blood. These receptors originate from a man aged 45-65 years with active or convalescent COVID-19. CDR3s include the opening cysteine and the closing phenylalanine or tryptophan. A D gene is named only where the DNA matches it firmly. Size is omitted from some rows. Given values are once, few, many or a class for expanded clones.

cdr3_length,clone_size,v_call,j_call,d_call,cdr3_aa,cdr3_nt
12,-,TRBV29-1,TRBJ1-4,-,CSGGVSNEKLFF,TGCAGCGGGGGAGTGAGTAATGAAAAACTGTTTTTT
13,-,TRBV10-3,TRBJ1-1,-,CAISESSQAQAFF,TGTGCCATCAGTGAGTCTAGTCAGGCCCAAGCTTTCTTT
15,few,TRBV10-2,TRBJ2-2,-,CASSESGGNTGELFF,TGCGCCAGCAGTGAGTCTGGGGGCAACACCGGGGAGCTGTTTTTT
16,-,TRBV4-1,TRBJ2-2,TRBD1,CASSQGQGQRTGELFF,TGCGCCAGCAGCCAAGGACAGGGGCAACGTACCGGGGAGCTGTTTTTT
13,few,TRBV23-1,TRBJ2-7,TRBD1,CASGTVLSYEQYF,TGCGCCAGCGGGACAGTCCTCTCCTACGAGCAGTACTTC
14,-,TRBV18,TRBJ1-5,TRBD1,CASSPPGGGQPQHF,TGTGCCAGCTCACCACCAGGGGGCGGTCAGCCCCAGCATTTT
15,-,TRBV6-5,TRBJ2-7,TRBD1,CASSSSGTGPYEQYF,TGTGCCAGCAGCTCCTCCGGGACAGGCCCCTACGAGCAGTACTTC
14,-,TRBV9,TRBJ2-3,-,CASSPPGEGYTQYF,TGTGCCAGCAGCCCACCGGGAGAGGGGTATACGCAGTATTTT
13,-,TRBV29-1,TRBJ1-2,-,CSVDVGAYSGYTF,TGCAGCGTTGACGTGGGGGCTTATTCTGGCTACACCTTC
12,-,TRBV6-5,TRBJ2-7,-,CASNRHQEGQYF,TGTGCCAGCAATCGACATCAAGAGGGGCAGTACTTC
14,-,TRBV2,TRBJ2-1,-,CASNQRTGTNEQFF,TGTGCCAGCAATCAGCGGACTGGTACCAATGAGCAGTTCTTC
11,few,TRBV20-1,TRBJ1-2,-,CSVGGAGGYTF,TGCAGTGTGGGAGGGGCGGGCGGCTACACCTTC
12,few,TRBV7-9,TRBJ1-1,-,CASSLRGHEAFF,TGTGCCAGCAGCTTACGGGGACATGAAGCTTTCTTT
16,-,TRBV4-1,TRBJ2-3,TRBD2,CASRGEAGGPGDTQYF,TGCGCCAGCAGGGGGGAGGCGGGGGGCCCAGGAGATACGCAGTATTTT
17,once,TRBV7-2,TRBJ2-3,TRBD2,CASSLASGGVRTDTQYF,TGTGCCAGCAGCTTAGCTAGCGGGGGGGTACGCACAGATACGCAGTATTTT
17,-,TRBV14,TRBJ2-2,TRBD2,CASSQELPGLAAGELFF,TGTGCCAGCAGCCAAGAACTCCCAGGACTAGCCGCCGGGGAGCTGTTTTTT
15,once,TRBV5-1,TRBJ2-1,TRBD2,CASSSSGGLINEQFF,TGCGCCAGCAGCTCTAGCGGGGGCCTTATTAATGAGCAGTTCTTC